Below, one T cell receptor beta chain is given with its context. Its antigen remains unidentified. With template switching, a universal primer site was added, and the cDNA carried unique molecular identifiers. In TCRdb, the 5' RACE reads were re-called with MiXCR into one record per CDR3 protein. In the table there are about 550,000 distinct CDR3 sequences, 20% to 25% of which are singletons. The CDR3 runs to 14 residues. V was trimmed by 0 bases and J by 3 bases, leaving 9 bases between them. The entry originates in a study of identical twins. Findings and limits, study-wide: Carriage of fewer insertions was seen in abundant cord blood beta clonotypes, whereas memory repertoires showed none. Analyses of zero insertions could be partly confounded by invariant MAIT and iNKT cells. Donors were not followed over many years; analysis was cross-sectional.

This sample also belongs to another study, concerning yellow fever vaccine responses in identical twins.

This receptor was identified in a woman between 18 and 29 years old in good health. Sequenced sample: CD4+ T cells sorted from blood. The chain employs TRBV23-1 and TRBJ2-7, with D unclear. TRBV23-1 carries the ORF label, with uncertain function. DNA of the CDR3: TGCGCCAGCAGTCAATCAGGGCAGTACTACGAGCAGTACTTC. This codes for CASSQSGQYYEQYF.